The TCR beta chain under discussion was sequenced for a study of OX40 agonist ivuxolimab in advanced cancers. Overall study results and limits: Dosing at 0.1 to 3.0 mg/kg was accompanied by clonal expansion of CD4+ and CD8+ blood T cells by week 6.

Assay: immunoSEQ multiplex PCR; the TCRdb copy retains only in-frame clones and omits some. Of some 84,000 clones in the sample, roughly nine tenths were seen once. The V end lost 0 bases, the J end lost 0 bases, and 22 bases lay between the germline ends. Germline-derived CDR1 and CDR2 are SGHRS and YFSETQ. This CDR3 comprises 20 residues. It was autoimmune disease history or systemic immunosuppression that excluded patients. As regards this clone: Its antigen is as yet unknown.

The chain employs TRBV5-1 and TRBJ1-3; no clear D gene. The sequencing used CD4+ or CD8+ T cells sorted from blood, collected in a trial of the OX40 agonist ivuxolimab. The sequence derives from an adult with an advanced solid tumor such as melanoma, head and neck, liver or kidney cancer. CDR3 sequence reads: CASSLEAEAKGLYSGNTIYF. The DNA for the CDR3 is TGCGCCAGCAGCTTGGAGGCTGAGGCAAAGGGCCTGTACTCTGGAAACACCATATATTTT.